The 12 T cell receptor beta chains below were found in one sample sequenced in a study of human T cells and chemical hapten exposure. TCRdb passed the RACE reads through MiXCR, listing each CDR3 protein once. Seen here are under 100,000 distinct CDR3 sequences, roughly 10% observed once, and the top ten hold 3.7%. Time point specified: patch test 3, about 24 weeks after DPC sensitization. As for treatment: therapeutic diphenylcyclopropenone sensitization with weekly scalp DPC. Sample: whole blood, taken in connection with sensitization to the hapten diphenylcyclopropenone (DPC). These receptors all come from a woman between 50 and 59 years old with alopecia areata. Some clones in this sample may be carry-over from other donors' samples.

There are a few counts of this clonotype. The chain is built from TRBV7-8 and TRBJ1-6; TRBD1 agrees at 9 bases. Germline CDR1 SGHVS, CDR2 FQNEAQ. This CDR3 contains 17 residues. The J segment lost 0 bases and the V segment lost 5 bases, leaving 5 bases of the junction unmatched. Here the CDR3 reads CASSPGQGYSYNSPLHF. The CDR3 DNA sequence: TGTGCCAGCAGCCCGGGACAGGGATACTCCTATAATTCACCCCTCCACTTT.

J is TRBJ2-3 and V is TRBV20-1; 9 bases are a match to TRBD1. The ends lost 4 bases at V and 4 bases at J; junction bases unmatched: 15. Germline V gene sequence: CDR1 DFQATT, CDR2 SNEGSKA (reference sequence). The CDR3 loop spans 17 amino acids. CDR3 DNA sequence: TGCAGTGCTATACCCTTCGGGACAGGGCGGAGGGCAGATACGCAGTATTTT. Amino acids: CSAIPFGTGRRADTQYF.

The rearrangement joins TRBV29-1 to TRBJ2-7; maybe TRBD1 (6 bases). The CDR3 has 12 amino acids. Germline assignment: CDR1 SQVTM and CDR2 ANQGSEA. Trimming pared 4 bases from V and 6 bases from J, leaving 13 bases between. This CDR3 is CSVVPGVSEQYF. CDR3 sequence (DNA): TGCAGCGTTGTTCCAGGGGTAAGCGAGCAGTACTTC.

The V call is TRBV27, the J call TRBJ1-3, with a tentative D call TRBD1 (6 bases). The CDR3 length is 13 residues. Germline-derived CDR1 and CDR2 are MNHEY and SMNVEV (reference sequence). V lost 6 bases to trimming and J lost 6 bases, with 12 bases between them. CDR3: CASRDSAANTIYF. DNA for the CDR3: TGTGCCAGCAGGGACAGTGCGGCAAACACCATATATTTT.

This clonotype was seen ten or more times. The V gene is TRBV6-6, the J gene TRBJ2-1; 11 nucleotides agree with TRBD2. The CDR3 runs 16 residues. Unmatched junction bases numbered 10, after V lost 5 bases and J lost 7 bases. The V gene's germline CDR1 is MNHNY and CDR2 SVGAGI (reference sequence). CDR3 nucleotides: TGTGCCAGCAGTGTAACCGGGACTAGCGGACCAAATGAGCAGTTCTTC. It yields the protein CASSVTGTSGPNEQFF.

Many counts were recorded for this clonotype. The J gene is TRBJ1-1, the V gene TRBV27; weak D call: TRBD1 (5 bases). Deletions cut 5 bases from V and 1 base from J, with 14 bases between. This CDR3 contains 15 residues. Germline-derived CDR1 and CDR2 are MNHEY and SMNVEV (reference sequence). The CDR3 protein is CASSPPGLPNTEAFF. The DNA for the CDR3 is TGTGCCAGCAGTCCTCCGGGACTTCCGAACACTGAAGCTTTCTTT.

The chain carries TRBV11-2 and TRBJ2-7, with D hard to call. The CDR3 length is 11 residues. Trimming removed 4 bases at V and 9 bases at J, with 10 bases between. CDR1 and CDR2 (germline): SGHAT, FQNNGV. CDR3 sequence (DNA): TGTGCCAGCAGCTCGACATTGGGGCAGTACTTC. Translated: CASSSTLGQYF. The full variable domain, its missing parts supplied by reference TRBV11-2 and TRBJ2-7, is EAGVAQSPRYKIIEKRQSVAFWCNPISGHATLYWYQQILGQGPKLLIQFQNNGVVDDSQLPKDRFSAERLKGVDSTLKIQPAKLEDSAVYLCASSSTLGQYFGPGTRLTVT.

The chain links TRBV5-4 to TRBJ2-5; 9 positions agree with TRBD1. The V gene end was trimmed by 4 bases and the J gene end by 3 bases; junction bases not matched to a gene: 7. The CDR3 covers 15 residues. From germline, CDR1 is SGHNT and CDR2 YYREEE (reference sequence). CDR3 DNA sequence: TGTGCCAGCAGCCAACAGGGGGCTCGCGAAGAGACCCAGTACTTC. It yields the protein CASSQQGAREETQYF.

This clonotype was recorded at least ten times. CDR3 sequence: CASSLGSHRGETQYF. The CDR3 DNA sequence: TGTGCCAGCAGCTTAGGATCGCACCGAGGAGAGACCCAGTACTTC. V gene TRBV11-2 combines with J gene TRBJ2-5, with no clear D. The length of the CDR3 is 15 residues. V was clipped by 1 base and J by 4 bases, with 13 bases between them. From germline, CDR1 is SGHAT and CDR2 FQNNGV.

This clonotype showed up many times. The CDR3 nucleotides read TGTGCCAGTTACAAAATGAACACTGAAGCTTTCTTT. Translated: CASYKMNTEAFF. The chain couples TRBV27 to TRBJ1-1; no firm D call. V was cut by 9 bases and J by 0 bases, with 8 bases left in between. The length of the CDR3 is 12 residues. CDR1 and CDR2 (germline): MNHEY, SMNVEV (reference sequence).

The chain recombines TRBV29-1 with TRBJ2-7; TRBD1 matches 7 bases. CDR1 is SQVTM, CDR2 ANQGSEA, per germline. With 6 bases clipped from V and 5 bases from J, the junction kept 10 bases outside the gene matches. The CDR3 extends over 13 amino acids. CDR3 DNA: TGCAGCGTCCCGACAGGGCCAAGCGACGAGCAGTACTTC. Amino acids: CSVPTGPSDEQYF.

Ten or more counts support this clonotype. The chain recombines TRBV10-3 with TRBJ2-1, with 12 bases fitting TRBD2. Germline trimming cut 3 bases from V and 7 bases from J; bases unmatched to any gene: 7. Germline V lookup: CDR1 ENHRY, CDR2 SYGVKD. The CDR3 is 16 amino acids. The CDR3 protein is CAISEEGLAGTNEQFF. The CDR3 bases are TGTGCCATCAGTGAAGAAGGACTAGCGGGGACTAATGAGCAGTTCTTC.